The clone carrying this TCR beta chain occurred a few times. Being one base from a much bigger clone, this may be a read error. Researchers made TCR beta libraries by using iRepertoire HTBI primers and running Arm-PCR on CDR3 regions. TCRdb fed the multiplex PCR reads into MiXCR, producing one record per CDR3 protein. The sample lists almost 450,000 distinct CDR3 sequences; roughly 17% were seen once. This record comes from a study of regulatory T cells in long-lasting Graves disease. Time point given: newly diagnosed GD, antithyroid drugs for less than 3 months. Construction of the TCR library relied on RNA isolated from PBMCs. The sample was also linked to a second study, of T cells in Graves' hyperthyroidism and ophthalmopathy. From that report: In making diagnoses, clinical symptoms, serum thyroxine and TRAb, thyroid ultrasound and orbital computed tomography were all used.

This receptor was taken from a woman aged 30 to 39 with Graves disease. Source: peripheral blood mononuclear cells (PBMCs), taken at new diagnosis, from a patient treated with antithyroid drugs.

CDR3 nucleotides: TGTGCCAGCAGTTTGGGCATACGGTACGGGAACACTGAAGCTTTCTTT. Translated, it gives CASSLGIRYGNTEAFF. The chain uses TRBV27 and TRBJ1-1; the D is unclear. The length of the CDR3 is 16 residues. Germline V lookup: CDR1 MNHEY, CDR2 SMNVEV (reference sequence). V was cut by 3 bases and J by 1 base, with 15 bases left in between.